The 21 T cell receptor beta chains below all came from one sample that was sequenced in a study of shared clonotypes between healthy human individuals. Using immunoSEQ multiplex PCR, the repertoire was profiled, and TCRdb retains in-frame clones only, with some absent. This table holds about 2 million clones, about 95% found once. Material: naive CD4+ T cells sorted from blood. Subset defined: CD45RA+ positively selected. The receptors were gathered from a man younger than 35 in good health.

The CDR3 nucleotides read TGTGCCAGTAGTATGGACAGGACCTTGAACTATGGCTACACCTTC. It translates to CASSMDRTLNYGYTF. V gene TRBV19 combines with J gene TRBJ1-2, with TRBD1 matching over 7 bases. Looked up from germline, CDR1 is LNHDA and CDR2 is SQIVND (reference sequence). V gave up 3 bases and J gave up 2 bases; unmatched junction bases: 6. This CDR3 is built from 15 residues.

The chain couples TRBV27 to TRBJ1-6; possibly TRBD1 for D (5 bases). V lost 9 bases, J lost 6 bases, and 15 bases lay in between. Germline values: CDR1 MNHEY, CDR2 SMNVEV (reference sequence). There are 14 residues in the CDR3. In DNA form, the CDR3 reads TGTGCCAGTACACGGACAACTTTTAATTCACCCCTCCACTTT. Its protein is CASTRTTFNSPLHF.

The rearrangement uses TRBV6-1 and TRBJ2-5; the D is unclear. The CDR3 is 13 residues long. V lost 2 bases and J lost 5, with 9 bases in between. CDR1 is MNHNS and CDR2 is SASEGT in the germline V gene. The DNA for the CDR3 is TGTGCCAGCAGTGAAAGGGTCAGGGAGACCCAGTACTTC. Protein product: CASSERVRETQYF.

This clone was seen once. The CDR3 DNA reads as TGTGCCAGCAGCCAAGGCACAGGGAGCACTGAAGCTTTCTTT. Translation gives CASSQGTGSTEAFF. The genes are TRBV6-5 and TRBJ1-1; D is possibly TRBD1 (6 bases). Germline V gene lookup returns CDR1 MNHEY and CDR2 SVGAGI. The ends were cut back, 6 bases at V and 4 bases at J, with 15 bases in the middle. This CDR3 comprises 14 residues.

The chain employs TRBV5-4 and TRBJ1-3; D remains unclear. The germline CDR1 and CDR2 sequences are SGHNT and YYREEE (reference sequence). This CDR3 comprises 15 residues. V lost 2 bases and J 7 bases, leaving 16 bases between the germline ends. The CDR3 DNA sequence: TGTGCCAGCAGCTTTCTAGGGAGAGATCGGAACACCATATATTTT. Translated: CASSFLGRDRNTIYF.

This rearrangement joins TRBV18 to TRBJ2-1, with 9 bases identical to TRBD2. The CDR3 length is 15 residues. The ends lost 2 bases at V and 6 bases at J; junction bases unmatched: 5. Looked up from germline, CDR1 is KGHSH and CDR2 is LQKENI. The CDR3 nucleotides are TGTGCCAGCTCACCATTGCGGGGGGGCCTCAATGAGCAGTTCTTC. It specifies CASSPLRGGLNEQFF.

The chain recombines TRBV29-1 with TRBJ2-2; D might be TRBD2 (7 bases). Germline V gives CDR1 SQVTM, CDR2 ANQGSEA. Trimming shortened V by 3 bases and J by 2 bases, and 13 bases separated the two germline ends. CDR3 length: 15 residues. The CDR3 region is CSVEGGGPNTGELFF. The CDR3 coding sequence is TGCAGCGTTGAGGGCGGGGGCCCTAACACCGGGGAGCTGTTTTTT.

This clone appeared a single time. As DNA, the CDR3 is TGTGCCAGCAGCTTAGGGGAGACTAGCGGGAGGGGCCGCTACAATGAGCAGTTCTTC. This codes for CASSLGETSGRGRYNEQFF. The chain recombines TRBV7-9 with TRBJ2-1, with 14 positions matching TRBD2. The CDR3 sequence is 19 residues long. Trimming removed 1 base from V and 3 bases from J; junction bases left unmatched: 8. Germline V gives CDR1 SEHNR, CDR2 FQNEAQ (reference sequence).

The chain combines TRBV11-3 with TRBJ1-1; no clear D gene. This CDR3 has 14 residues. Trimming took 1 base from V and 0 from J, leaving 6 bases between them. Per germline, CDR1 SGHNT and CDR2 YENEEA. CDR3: CASSLGVMNTEAFF. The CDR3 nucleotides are TGTGCCAGCAGCTTAGGCGTGATGAACACTGAAGCTTTCTTT.

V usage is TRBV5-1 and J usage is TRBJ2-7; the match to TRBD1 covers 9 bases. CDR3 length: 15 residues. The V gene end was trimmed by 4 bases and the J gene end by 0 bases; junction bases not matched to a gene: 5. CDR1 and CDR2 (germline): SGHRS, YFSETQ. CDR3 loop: CASSPGGQGSYEQYF. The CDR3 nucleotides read TGCGCCAGCAGCCCCGGGGGACAGGGCTCCTACGAGCAGTACTTC.

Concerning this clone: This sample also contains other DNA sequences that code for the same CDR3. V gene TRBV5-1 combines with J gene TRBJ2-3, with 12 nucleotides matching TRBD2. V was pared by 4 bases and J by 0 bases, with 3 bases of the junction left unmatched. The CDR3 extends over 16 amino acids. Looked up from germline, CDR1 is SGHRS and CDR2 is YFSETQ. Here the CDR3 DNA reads TGCGCCAGCAGCCGTGGGACTAGCGGGAGCACAGATACGCAGTATTTT. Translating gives CASSRGTSGSTDTQYF.

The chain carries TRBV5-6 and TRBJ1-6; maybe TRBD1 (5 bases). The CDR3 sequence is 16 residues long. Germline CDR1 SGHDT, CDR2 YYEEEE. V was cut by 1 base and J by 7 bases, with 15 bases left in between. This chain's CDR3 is CASSLRGVLTNSPLHF. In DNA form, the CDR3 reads TGTGCCAGCAGCTTGAGGGGTGTCCTCACAAATTCACCCCTCCACTTT.

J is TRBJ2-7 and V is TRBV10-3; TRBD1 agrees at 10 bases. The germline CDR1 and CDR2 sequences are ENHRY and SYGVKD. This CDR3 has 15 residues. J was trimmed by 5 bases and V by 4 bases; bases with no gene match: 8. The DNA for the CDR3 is TGTGCCATCAGTGGGCAGGACAGGGGGTGGCACGAGCAGTACTTC. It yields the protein CAISGQDRGWHEQYF.

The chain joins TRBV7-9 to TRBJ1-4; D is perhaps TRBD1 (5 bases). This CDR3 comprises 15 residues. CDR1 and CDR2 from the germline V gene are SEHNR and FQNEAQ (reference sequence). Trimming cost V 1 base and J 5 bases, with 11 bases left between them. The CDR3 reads CASSLERGTNEKLFF. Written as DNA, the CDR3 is TGTGCCAGCAGCTTAGAACGGGGGACGAATGAAAAACTGTTTTTT.

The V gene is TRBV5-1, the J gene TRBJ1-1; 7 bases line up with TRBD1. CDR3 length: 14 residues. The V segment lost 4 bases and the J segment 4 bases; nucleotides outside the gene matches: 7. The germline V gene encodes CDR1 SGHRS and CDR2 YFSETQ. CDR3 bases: TGCGCCAGCAGCCCCGGGACAGCCCTCACTGAAGCTTTCTTT. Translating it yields CASSPGTALTEAFF.

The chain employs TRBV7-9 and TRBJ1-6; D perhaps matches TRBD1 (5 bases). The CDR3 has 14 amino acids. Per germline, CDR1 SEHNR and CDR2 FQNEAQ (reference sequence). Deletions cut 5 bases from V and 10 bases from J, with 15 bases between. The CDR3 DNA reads TGTGCCAGCAGCCAAGCGACAGTCGAGTCACCCCTCCACTTT. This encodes CASSQATVESPLHF. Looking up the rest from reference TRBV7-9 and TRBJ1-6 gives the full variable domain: DTGVSQNPRHKITKRGQNVTFRCDPISEHNRLYWYRQTLGQGPEFLTYFQNEAQLEKSRLLSDRFSAERPKGSFSTLEIQRTEQGDSAMYLCASSQATVESPLHFGNGTRLTVT.

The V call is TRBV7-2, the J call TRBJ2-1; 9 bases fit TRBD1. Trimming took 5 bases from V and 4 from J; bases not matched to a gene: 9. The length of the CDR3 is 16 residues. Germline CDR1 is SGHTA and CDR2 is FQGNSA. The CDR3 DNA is TGTGCCAGCAGCACCTCAGGACAGGGGAGGTACAATGAGCAGTTCTTC. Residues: CASSTSGQGRYNEQFF.

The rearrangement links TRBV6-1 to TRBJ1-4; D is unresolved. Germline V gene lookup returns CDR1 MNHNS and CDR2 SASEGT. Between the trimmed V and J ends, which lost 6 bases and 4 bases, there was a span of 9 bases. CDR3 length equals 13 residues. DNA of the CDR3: TGTGCCAGCAGATGGCAGGTTAATGAAAAACTGTTTTTT. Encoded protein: CASRWQVNEKLFF.

CDR3 bases: TGTGCCAGCAGAGATAACGGCTACGAGCAGTACTTC. Translation: CASRDNGYEQYF. The rearrangement joins TRBV5-6 to TRBJ2-7; D gene unclear. This CDR3 spans 12 amino acids. Trimming took 5 bases from V and 3 from J, leaving 9 bases between them. Germline V gene data show CDR1 as SGHDT and CDR2 as YYEEEE.

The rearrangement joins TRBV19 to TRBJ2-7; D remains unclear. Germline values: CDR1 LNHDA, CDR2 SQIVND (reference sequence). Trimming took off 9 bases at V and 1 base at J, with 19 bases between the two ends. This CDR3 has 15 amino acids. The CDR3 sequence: CASSNSASLSYEQYF. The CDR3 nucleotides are TGTGCCAGCTCTAACAGCGCATCCCTTTCCTACGAGCAGTACTTC.

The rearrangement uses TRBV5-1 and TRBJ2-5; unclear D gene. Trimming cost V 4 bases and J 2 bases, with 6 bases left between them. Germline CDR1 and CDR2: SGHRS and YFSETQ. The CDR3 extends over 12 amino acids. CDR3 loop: CASSENQETQYF. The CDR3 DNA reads TGCGCCAGCAGCGAAAATCAAGAGACCCAGTACTTC. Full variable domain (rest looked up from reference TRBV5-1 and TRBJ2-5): KAGVTQTPRYLIKTRGQQVTLSCSPISGHRSVSWYQQTPGQGLQFLFEYFSETQRNKGNFPGRFSGRQFSNSRSEMNVSTLELGDSALYLCASSENQETQYFGPGTRLLVL.